This TCR beta chain was sequenced for a study of T cells in Graves' hyperthyroidism and ophthalmopathy. For the study at large: Peripheral blood was drawn at first diagnosis, prior to all treatment. Findings and limits, study-wide: Researchers found most expanded thyroid clonotypes above 0.001 in blood as well.

Points on this clonotype: The antigen is undetermined.

RNA transcripts yielded amplified TCR beta CDR3 regions. Using the HTBI primer set, a first-round RT-PCR was run on the TCR CDR3. TCRdb itself ran the multiplex PCR reads through MiXCR, one entry per CDR3 protein. Among 400,000 or so distinct CDR3 sequences, approximately 15% were seen once, and the ten largest hold less than 20%. The authors obtained PBMCs from 10 ml of fresh peripheral blood. In germline, CDR1 is DFQATT, CDR2 SNEGSKA (reference sequence). CDR3 size: 16 residues. Trimming cost V 4 bases and J 0 bases; bases outside gene matches: 2. This receptor was taken from a woman aged 30 to 39 with Graves' ophthalmopathy. The chain employs TRBV20-1 and TRBJ2-1, with 14 bases aligning to TRBD2. The sequencing input was blood. The CDR3 DNA is TGCAGTGCTATGACTAGCGGGGGGGCCTCCTACAATGAGCAGTTCTTC. This encodes CSAMTSGGASYNEQFF.